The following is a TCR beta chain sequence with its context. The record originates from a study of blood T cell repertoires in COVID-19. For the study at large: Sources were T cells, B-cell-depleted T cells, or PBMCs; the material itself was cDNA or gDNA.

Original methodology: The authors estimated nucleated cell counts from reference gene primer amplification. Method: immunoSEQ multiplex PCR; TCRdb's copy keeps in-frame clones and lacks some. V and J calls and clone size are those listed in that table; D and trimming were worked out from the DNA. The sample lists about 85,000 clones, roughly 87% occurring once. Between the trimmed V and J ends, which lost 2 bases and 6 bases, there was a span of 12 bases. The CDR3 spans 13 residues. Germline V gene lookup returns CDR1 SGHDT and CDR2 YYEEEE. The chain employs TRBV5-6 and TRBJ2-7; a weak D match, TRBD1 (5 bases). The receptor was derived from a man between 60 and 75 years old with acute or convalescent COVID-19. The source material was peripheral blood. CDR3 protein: CASSFSQAPEQYF. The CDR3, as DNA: TGTGCCAGCAGCTTTTCACAGGCTCCCGAGCAGTACTTC.